Sequencing of this T cell receptor beta chain was carried out in a study of T cell repertoires in cytomegalovirus infection. V shed 5 bases, J shed 7 bases, and the junction held 14 bases outside the gene matches. The CDR3 spans 16 residues. CDR1 and CDR2 (germline): LNHDA, SQIVND (reference sequence). A few counts support this clonotype. Each CDR3 protein gets one entry after TCRdb re-called the reads with MiXCR. The table records approximately 290,000 distinct CDR3 sequences, over 20% of them present only once. The source material was PBMCs. The receptor was derived from a human donor in good health (CMV status not recorded). Some clones in this sample may be carry-over from other donors' samples. This chain joins TRBV19 and TRBJ2-5, with 9 bases matching TRBD2. CDR3 sequence reads: CASSATSGGPSRTQYF. Written as DNA, the CDR3 is TGTGCCAGTAGTGCGACTAGCGGAGGCCCCTCTCGGACCCAGTACTTC. Filled out from reference TRBV19 and TRBJ2-5, the complete variable domain reads DGGITQSPKYLFRKEGQNVTLSCEQNLNHDAMYWYRQDPGQGLRLIYYSQIVNDFQKGDIAEGYSVSREKKESFPLTVTSAQKNPTAFYLCASSATSGGPSRTQYFGPGTRLLVL.